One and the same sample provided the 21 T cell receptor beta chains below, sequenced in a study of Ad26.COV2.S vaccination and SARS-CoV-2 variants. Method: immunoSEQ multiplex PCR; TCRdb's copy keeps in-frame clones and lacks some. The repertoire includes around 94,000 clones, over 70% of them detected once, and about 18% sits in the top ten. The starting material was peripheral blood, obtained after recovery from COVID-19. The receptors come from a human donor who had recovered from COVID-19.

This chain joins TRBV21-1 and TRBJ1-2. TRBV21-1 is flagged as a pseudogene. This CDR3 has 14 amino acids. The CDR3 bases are TGTGCCAGCGAAAAGAGCAGGACGCTCTATGGCTACACCTTC. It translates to CASEKSRTLYGYTF.

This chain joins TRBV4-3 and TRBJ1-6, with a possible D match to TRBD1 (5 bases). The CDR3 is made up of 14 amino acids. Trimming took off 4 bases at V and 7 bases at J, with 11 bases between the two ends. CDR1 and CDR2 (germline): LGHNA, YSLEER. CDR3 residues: CASSRGSKNSPLHF. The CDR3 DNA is TGCGCCAGCAGCCGGGGCAGTAAAAATTCACCCCTCCACTTT.

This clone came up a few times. The CDR3: CAISPSGGEQGYTF. The CDR3 DNA reads as TGTGCCATCAGCCCATCGGGGGGCGAACAAGGCTACACCTTC. V gene TRBV10-3 combines with J gene TRBJ1-2; D is perhaps TRBD1 (6 bases). Germline CDR1 and CDR2: ENHRY and SYGVKD. The V end was cut by 6 bases, the J end by 8 bases, with 19 bases between. The CDR3 covers 14 residues.

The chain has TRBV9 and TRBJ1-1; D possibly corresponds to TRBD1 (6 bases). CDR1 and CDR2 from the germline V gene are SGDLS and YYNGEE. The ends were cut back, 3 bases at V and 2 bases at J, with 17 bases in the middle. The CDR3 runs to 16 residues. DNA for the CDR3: TGTGCCAGCAGCGACGGGACATCGGGCGGAAACACTGAAGCTTTCTTT. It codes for CASSDGTSGGNTEAFF. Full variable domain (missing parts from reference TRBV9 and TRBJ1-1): DSGVTQTPKHLITATGQRVTLRCSPRSGDLSVYWYQQSLDQGLQFLIQYYNGEERAKGNILERFSAQQFPDLHSELNLSSLELGDSALYFCASSDGTSGGNTEAFFGQGTRLTVV.

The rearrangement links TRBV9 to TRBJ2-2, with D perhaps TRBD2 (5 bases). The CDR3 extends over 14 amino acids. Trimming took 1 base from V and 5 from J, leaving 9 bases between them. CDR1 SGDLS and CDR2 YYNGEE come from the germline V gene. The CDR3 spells CASSVYGDTGELFF. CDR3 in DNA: TGTGCCAGCAGCGTATACGGGGATACCGGGGAGCTGTTTTTT.

The CDR3 spells CASSFAEGTDTQYF. CDR3 coding DNA: TGTGCCAGCAGCTTTGCCGAAGGGACAGATACGCAGTATTTT. J is TRBJ2-3 and V is TRBV2; D is ambiguous. This CDR3 is 14 amino acids long. The V gene's germline CDR1 is SNHLY and CDR2 FYNNEI. Trimming shortened V by 6 bases and J by 3 bases, and 13 bases separated the two germline ends. Complete variable domain (other parts from reference TRBV2 and TRBJ2-3): EPEVTQTPSHQVTQMGQEVILRCVPISNHLYFYWYRQILGQKVEFLVSFYNNEISEKSEIFDDQFSVERPDGSNFTLKIRSTKLEDSAMYFCASSFAEGTDTQYFGPGTRLTVL.

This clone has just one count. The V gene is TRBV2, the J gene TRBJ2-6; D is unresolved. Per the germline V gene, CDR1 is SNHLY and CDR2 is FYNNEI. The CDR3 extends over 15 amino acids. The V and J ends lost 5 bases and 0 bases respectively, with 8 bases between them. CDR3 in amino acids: CASSRRFSGANVLTF. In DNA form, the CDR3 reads TGTGCCAGCAGTAGACGGTTCTCTGGGGCCAACGTCCTGACTTTC.

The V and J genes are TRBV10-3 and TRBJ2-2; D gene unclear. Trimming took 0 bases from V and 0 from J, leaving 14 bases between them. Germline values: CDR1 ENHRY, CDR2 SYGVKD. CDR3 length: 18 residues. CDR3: CAISESYLGSANTGELFF. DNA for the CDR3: TGTGCCATCAGTGAGTCCTATCTCGGGTCCGCGAACACCGGGGAGCTGTTTTTT.

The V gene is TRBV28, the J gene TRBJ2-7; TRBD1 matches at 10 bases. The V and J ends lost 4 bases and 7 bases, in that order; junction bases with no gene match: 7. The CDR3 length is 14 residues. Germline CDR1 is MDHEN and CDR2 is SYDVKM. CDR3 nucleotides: TGTGCCAGCAGTTCGGGACAGGGGTTGCGGGAGCAGTACTTC. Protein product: CASSSGQGLREQYF.

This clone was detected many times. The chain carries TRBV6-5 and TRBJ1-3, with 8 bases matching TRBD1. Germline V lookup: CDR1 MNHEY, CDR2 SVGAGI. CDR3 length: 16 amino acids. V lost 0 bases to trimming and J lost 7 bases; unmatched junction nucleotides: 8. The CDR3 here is CASSYSHLDRANTIYF. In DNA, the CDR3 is TGTGCCAGCAGTTACTCTCATTTGGACAGGGCTAACACCATATATTTT.

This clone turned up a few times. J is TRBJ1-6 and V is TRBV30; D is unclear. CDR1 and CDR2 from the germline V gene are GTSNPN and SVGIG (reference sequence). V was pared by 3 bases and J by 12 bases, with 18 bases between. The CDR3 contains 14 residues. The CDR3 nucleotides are TGTGCCTGGAGAGGAGAGGGAGGGCTTGGACCCCTCCACTTT. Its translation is CAWRGEGGLGPLHF.

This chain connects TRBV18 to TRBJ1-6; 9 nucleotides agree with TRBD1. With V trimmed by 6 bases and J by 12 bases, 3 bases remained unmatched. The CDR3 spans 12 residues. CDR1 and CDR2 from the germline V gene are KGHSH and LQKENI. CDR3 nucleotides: TGTGCCAGCTCGCGGGACAGGGAACCCCTCCACTTT. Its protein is CASSRDREPLHF.

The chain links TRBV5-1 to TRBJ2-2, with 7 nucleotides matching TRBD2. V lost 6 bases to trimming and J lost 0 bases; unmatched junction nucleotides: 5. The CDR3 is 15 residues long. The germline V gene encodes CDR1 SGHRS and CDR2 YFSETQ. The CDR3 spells CASTGAGANTGELFF. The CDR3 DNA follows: TGCGCCAGCACTGGCGCGGGGGCGAACACCGGGGAGCTGTTTTTT.

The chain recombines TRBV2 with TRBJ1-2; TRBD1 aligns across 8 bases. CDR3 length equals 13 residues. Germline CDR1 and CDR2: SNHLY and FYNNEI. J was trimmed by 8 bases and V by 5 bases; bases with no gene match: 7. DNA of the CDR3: TGTGCCAGCAGTCTGGACAGGGCAGGCGGCTACACCTTC. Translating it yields CASSLDRAGGYTF.

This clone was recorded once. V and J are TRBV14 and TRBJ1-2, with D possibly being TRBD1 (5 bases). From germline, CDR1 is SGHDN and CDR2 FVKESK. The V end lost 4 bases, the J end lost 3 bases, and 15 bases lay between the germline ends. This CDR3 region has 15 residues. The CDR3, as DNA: TGTGCCAGCAGCCGACAACGGGGGATGGACTATGGCTACACCTTC. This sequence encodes CASSRQRGMDYGYTF.

For the CDR3, the DNA is TGTGCCGAGCATGCGGGGCCTGTCACTGAAGCTTTCTTT. Translation gives CAEHAGPVTEAFF. The chain links TRBV21-1 to TRBJ1-1. TRBV21-1 is an annotated pseudogene. The CDR3 has 13 amino acids.

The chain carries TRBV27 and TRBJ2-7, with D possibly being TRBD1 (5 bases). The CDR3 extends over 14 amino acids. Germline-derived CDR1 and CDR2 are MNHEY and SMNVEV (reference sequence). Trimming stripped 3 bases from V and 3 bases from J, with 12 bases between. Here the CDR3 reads CASSFRTLGYEQYF. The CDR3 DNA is TGTGCCAGCAGTTTCCGGACACTTGGCTACGAGCAGTACTTC.

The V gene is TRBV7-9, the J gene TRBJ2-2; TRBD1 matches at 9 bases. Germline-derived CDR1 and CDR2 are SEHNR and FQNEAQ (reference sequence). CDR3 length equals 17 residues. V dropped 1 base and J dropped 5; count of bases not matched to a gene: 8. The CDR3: CASSLGPGQGTTGELFF. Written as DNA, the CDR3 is TGTGCCAGCAGCTTAGGACCTGGACAGGGGACTACCGGGGAGCTGTTTTTT.

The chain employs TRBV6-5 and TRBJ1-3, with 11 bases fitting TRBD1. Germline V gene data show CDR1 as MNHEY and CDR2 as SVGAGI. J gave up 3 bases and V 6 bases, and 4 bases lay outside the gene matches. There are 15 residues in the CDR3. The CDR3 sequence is CASRPGQGGGNTIYF. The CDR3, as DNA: TGTGCCAGCAGACCGGGACAGGGGGGTGGAAACACCATATATTTT.

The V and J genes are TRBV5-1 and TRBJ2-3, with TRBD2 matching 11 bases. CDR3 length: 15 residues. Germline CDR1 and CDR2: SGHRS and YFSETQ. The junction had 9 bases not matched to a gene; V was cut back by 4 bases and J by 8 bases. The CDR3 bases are TGCGCCAGCAGCCCCGGACTAGCGGGTTTCGGTACGCAGTATTTT. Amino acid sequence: CASSPGLAGFGTQYF.

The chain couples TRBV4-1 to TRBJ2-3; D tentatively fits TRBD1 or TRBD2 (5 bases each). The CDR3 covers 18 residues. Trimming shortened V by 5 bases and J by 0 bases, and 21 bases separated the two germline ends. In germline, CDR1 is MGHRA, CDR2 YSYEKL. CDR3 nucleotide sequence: TGCGCCAGCAGCGGCCAAGTGGGACCGAGAACTAGCACAGATACGCAGTATTTT. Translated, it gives CASSGQVGPRTSTDTQYF.